This TCR beta chain was recorded in a study of T cells in Graves' hyperthyroidism and ophthalmopathy. Findings and limits, study-wide: It was a median roughly 6.5 months before onset that the model predicted ophthalmopathy. Ophthalmopathy and stable hyperthyroidism were told apart by a 13 V-J model.

In the case of this clonotype: Its antigen is as yet unknown.

Amplification yielded TCR beta CDR3 regions, with RNA transcripts as the source. HTBI primers were employed in a first-round RT-PCR of the TCR CDR3. In TCRdb, the multiplex PCR reads were re-called with MiXCR into one record per CDR3 protein. The sample yields roughly 740,000 distinct CDR3 sequences, 15% to 20% seen once. Uncontrolled infection, other autoimmune disease, pregnancy or lactation led to exclusion. Each diagnosis drew on symptoms, thyroxine, TRAb, thyroid ultrasound and orbital computed tomography findings. V was cut by 4 bases and J by 3 bases, with 16 bases left in between. This CDR3 is 15 amino acids long. Per the germline V gene, CDR1 is DFQATT and CDR2 is SNEGSKA (reference sequence).

The chain uses TRBV20-1 and TRBJ2-1; TRBD2 is a possible D gene (5 bases). The source is a man aged 18 to 30 with Graves' hyperthyroidism. Sequencing was carried out using blood. CDR3 amino acids: CSAIRGSLGYNEQFF. The CDR3 nucleotides are TGCAGTGCTATCCGGGGTAGTTTGGGCTACAATGAGCAGTTCTTC.